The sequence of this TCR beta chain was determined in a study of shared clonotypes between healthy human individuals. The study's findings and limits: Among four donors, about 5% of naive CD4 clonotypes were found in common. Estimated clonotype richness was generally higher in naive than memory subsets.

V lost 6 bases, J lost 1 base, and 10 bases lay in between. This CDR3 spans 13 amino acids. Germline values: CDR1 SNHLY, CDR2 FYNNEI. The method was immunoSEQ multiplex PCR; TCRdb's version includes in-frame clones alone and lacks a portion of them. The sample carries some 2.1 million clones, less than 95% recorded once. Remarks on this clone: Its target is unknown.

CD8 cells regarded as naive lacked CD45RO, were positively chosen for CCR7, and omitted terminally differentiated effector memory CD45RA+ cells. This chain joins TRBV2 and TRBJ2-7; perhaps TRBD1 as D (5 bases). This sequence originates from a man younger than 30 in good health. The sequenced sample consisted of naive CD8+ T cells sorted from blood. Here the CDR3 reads CASRVTDSYEQYF. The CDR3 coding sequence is TGTGCCAGCAGAGTGACAGATTCCTACGAGCAGTACTTC.